Listed below are T cell receptor beta chains from one sample, sequenced in a study of shared clonotypes between healthy human individuals. Measured with immunoSEQ multiplex PCR; TCRdb has only the in-frame clones, and not every one. The sample contains more than 200,000 clones, over 60% of which appear only once. Sequenced material: memory CD4+ T cells sorted from blood. The receptor source for this set is a man aged 30 to 39 in good health. CDR3s include the opening cysteine and the closing phenylalanine or tryptophan. D genes are given only for firm matches. Clone size is given for some rows only: seen once, a few or many times, or a class if the clone is expanded.

abundance,j_gene,v_gene,d_gene,CDR3aa,CDR3nt
NA,TRBJ2-5,TRBV18,NA,CASSEQETQYF,TGTGCCAGCTCCGAACAAGAGACCCAGTACTTC
NA,TRBJ2-1,TRBV18,NA,CASSPPVGSYNEQFF,TGTGCCAGCTCACCACCGGTGGGCTCCTACAATGAGCAGTTCTTC
NA,TRBJ1-1,TRBV5-4,NA,CASSPRTTGNTEAFF,TGTGCCAGCAGCCCCAGAACTACAGGGAACACTGAAGCTTTCTTT
NA,TRBJ2-1,TRBV29-1,TRBD2,CSGLAGGGNEQFF,TGCAGCGGACTAGCGGGAGGTGGAAATGAGCAGTTCTTC
NA,TRBJ1-1,TRBV2,NA,CAGAHNTEAFF,TGTGCCGGGGCACATAACACTGAAGCTTTCTTT
many,TRBJ2-3,TRBV7-2,NA,CASSLQGSDTQYF,TGTGCCAGCAGCTTACAGGGATCAGATACGCAGTATTTT
few,TRBJ1-2,TRBV19,TRBD1,CASKGTGTGANYGYTF,TGTGCCAGTAAGGGAACCGGGACAGGGGCAAACTATGGCTACACCTTC
NA,TRBJ2-3,TRBV7-6,TRBD2,CASSSLAGRTDTQYF,TGTGCCAGCTCCTCCCTAGCGGGGCGCACAGATACGCAGTATTTT
few,TRBJ2-7,TRBV6-1,NA,CASRLQGAYEQYF,TGTGCCAGCAGGTTACAGGGAGCCTACGAGCAGTACTTC
once,TRBJ1-1,TRBV5-1,TRBD1,CASSLRDRGLSEAFF,TGCGCCAGCAGCTTACGGGACAGGGGGCTGTCTGAAGCTTTCTTT
many,TRBJ1-1,TRBV5-6,NA,CASSLEAEAFF,TGTGCCAGCAGCTTGGAGGCTGAAGCTTTCTTT
once,TRBJ2-2,TRBV7-6,NA,CASSSLEAGELFF,TGTGCCAGCAGCTCCCTAGAGGCCGGGGAGCTGTTTTTT
NA,TRBJ2-1,TRBV27,TRBD2,CASRKISSGSINEQFF,TGTGCCAGCAGAAAAATCTCTAGCGGGAGTATCAATGAGCAGTTCTTC
NA,TRBJ1-1,TRBV5-5,NA,CASSLVGQNTEAFF,TGTGCCAGCAGCTTGGTGGGTCAGAACACTGAAGCTTTCTTT
few,TRBJ2-1,TRBV19,NA,CASSIRVNEQFF,TGTGCCAGTAGTATCAGGGTCAATGAGCAGTTCTTC
NA,TRBJ1-5,TRBV2,NA,CATRKEGDQPQHF,TGTGCCACGAGAAAAGAGGGGGATCAGCCCCAGCATTTT
few,TRBJ2-1,TRBV10-3,NA,CAISEQDGNNEQFF,TGTGCCATCAGTGAGCAAGACGGTAACAATGAGCAGTTCTTC
NA,TRBJ1-1,TRBV20-1,NA,CSAPTYTEAFF,TGCAGTGCTCCGACGTACACTGAAGCTTTCTTT
NA,TRBJ1-1,TRBV5-4,TRBD1,CASSRQGNTEAFF,TGTGCCAGCAGCCGACAGGGCAACACTGAAGCTTTCTTT
NA,TRBJ2-7,TRBV5-5,TRBD1,CASSLWAGGRRDEQYF,TGTGCCAGCAGCTTGTGGGCAGGGGGCCGCCGGGACGAGCAGTACTTC
many,TRBJ2-1,TRBV5-1,TRBD2,CASSSRPGLVITNEQFF,TGCGCCAGCAGCTCAAGACCGGGACTAGTAATTACCAATGAGCAGTTCTTC
once,TRBJ2-1,TRBV11-2,TRBD2,CASSLVVAGVYNEQFF,TGTGCCAGCAGCTTAGTCGTAGCGGGGGTTTACAATGAGCAGTTCTTC
NA,TRBJ2-1,TRBV19,TRBD2,CASRGLGSYNEQFF,TGTGCCAGTAGGGGACTAGGGAGTTACAATGAGCAGTTCTTC
few,TRBJ2-3,TRBV15,NA,CATSRDQSGGDTQYF,TGTGCCACCAGCAGAGATCAGTCGGGCGGGGATACGCAGTATTTT
NA,TRBJ1-5,TRBV6-1,NA,CASISRDGSNQPQHF,TGTGCCAGCATAAGTAGGGATGGTAGCAATCAGCCCCAGCATTTT
NA,TRBJ1-2,TRBV7-2,TRBD1,CASSPYPDRAYNYGYTF,TGTGCCAGCAGCCCTTACCCAGACAGGGCCTATAACTATGGCTACACCTTC
few,TRBJ2-1,TRBV19,NA,CASSARLVGNEQFF,TGTGCCAGTAGTGCTAGACTAGTAGGTAATGAGCAGTTCTTC
once,TRBJ2-5,TRBV6-1,NA,CASNPRRGGWETQYF,TGTGCCAGCAACCCAAGAAGGGGGGGGTGGGAGACCCAGTACTTC
many,TRBJ1-1,TRBV27,NA,CASSPTSPVRTEAFF,TGTGCCAGCAGCCCAACCTCTCCAGTCCGGACTGAAGCTTTCTTT
many,TRBJ2-1,TRBV5-4,TRBD2,CASSALATDRQFF,TGTGCCAGCAGCGCACTAGCGACAGATCGGCAGTTCTTC
NA,TRBJ2-1,TRBV29-1,TRBD2,CSSGTINYNEQFF,TGCAGCTCTGGGACTATTAACTACAATGAGCAGTTCTTC
NA,TRBJ2-7,TRBV7-8,NA,CASSLGRVNRDGEQYF,TGTGCCAGCAGCTTAGGCCGAGTTAACAGGGACGGCGAGCAGTACTTC
NA,TRBJ2-1,TRBV6-4,TRBD2,CASSKGLAGGNEQFF,TGTGCCAGCAGTAAAGGACTAGCGGGAGGGAATGAGCAGTTCTTC
NA,TRBJ1-1,TRBV5-1,TRBD1,CASRSTRDSNTEAFF,TGCGCCAGCAGATCTACCCGGGACAGTAACACTGAAGCTTTCTTT
NA,TRBJ2-3,TRBV5-1,TRBD1,CASSPRQGATDTQYF,TGCGCCAGCAGCCCCCGGCAGGGGGCTACAGATACGCAGTATTTT
NA,TRBJ2-7,TRBV25-1,TRBD2,CASSAGLRSYEQYF,TGTGCCAGCAGTGCGGGACTAAGGAGCTACGAGCAGTACTTC
NA,TRBJ2-1,TRBV5-4,NA,CASSLGGSGYNEQFF,TGTGCCAGCAGCTTGGGGGGTAGCGGATACAATGAGCAGTTCTTC
NA,TRBJ2-3,TRBV4-1,NA,CASSLSMTDTQYF,TGCGCCAGCAGCCTCAGTATGACAGATACGCAGTATTTT
NA,TRBJ2-4,TRBV27,NA,CASTGAAKYF,TGTGCCAGCACCGGGGCAGCAAAGTACTTC
NA,TRBJ2-7,TRBV28,NA,CASSLTARPEQYF,TGTGCCAGCAGTCTGACGGCCCGCCCTGAGCAGTACTTC
NA,TRBJ2-3,TRBV5-1,TRBD2,CASSVLASGGGDTQYF,TGCGCCAGCAGCGTGCTGGCTAGCGGGGGAGGGGATACGCAGTATTTT
NA,TRBJ2-1,TRBV5-1,NA,CASPPSSRDNEQFF,TGCGCCAGCCCGCCCAGTTCCCGGGACAATGAGCAGTTCTTC
NA,TRBJ2-7,TRBV11-2,NA,CASSLSVDSYEQYF,TGTGCCAGCAGCTTATCGGTAGATTCTTACGAGCAGTACTTC
NA,TRBJ2-3,TRBV7-8,TRBD2,CASSLTTGGRARDTQYF,TGTGCCAGCAGCTTAACTACTGGCGGGAGGGCCAGAGATACGCAGTATTTT
NA,TRBJ1-2,TRBV27,NA,CASSFSPLGGRANYGYTF,TGTGCCAGCAGTTTTTCCCCTTTAGGAGGCCGGGCTAACTATGGCTACACCTTC
medium-sized,TRBJ1-1,TRBV18,TRBD1,CASSPLPGQGQAEAFF,TGTGCCAGCTCACCCCTCCCGGGACAGGGGCAGGCTGAAGCTTTCTTT
NA,TRBJ2-7,TRBV29-1,NA,CSVLETGSLGEQYF,TGCAGCGTCCTAGAAACCGGATCTCTCGGCGAGCAGTACTTC
NA,TRBJ2-1,TRBV27,NA,CASSLEPVPLYNEQFF,TGTGCCAGCAGTCTCGAACCGGTCCCGCTCTACAATGAGCAGTTCTTC
NA,TRBJ1-5,TRBV19,TRBD1,CASSTRQGSGQPQHF,TGTGCCAGTAGTACCAGACAGGGGTCGGGTCAGCCCCAGCATTTT
many,TRBJ2-1,TRBV7-9,NA,CASSHQSARGKQFF,TGCGCCAGCAGCCATCAATCCGCGAGGGGGAAGCAGTTCTTC
few,TRBJ2-2,TRBV19,TRBD1,CASSPGGNTGELFF,TGTGCCAGTAGTCCAGGGGGCAACACCGGGGAGCTGTTTTTT
NA,TRBJ2-1,TRBV7-2,TRBD2,CASSFGTSGSSYNEQFF,TGTGCCAGCAGCTTTGGGACTAGCGGGTCCTCCTACAATGAGCAGTTCTTC
NA,TRBJ2-2,TRBV7-2,NA,CASSLQAGTGELFF,TGTGCCAGCAGCTTACAAGCGGGCACCGGGGAGCTGTTTTTT
NA,TRBJ1-1,TRBV7-9,NA,CASSLEWPLNTEAFF,TGTGCCAGCAGCTTAGAATGGCCCCTGAACACTGAAGCTTTCTTT